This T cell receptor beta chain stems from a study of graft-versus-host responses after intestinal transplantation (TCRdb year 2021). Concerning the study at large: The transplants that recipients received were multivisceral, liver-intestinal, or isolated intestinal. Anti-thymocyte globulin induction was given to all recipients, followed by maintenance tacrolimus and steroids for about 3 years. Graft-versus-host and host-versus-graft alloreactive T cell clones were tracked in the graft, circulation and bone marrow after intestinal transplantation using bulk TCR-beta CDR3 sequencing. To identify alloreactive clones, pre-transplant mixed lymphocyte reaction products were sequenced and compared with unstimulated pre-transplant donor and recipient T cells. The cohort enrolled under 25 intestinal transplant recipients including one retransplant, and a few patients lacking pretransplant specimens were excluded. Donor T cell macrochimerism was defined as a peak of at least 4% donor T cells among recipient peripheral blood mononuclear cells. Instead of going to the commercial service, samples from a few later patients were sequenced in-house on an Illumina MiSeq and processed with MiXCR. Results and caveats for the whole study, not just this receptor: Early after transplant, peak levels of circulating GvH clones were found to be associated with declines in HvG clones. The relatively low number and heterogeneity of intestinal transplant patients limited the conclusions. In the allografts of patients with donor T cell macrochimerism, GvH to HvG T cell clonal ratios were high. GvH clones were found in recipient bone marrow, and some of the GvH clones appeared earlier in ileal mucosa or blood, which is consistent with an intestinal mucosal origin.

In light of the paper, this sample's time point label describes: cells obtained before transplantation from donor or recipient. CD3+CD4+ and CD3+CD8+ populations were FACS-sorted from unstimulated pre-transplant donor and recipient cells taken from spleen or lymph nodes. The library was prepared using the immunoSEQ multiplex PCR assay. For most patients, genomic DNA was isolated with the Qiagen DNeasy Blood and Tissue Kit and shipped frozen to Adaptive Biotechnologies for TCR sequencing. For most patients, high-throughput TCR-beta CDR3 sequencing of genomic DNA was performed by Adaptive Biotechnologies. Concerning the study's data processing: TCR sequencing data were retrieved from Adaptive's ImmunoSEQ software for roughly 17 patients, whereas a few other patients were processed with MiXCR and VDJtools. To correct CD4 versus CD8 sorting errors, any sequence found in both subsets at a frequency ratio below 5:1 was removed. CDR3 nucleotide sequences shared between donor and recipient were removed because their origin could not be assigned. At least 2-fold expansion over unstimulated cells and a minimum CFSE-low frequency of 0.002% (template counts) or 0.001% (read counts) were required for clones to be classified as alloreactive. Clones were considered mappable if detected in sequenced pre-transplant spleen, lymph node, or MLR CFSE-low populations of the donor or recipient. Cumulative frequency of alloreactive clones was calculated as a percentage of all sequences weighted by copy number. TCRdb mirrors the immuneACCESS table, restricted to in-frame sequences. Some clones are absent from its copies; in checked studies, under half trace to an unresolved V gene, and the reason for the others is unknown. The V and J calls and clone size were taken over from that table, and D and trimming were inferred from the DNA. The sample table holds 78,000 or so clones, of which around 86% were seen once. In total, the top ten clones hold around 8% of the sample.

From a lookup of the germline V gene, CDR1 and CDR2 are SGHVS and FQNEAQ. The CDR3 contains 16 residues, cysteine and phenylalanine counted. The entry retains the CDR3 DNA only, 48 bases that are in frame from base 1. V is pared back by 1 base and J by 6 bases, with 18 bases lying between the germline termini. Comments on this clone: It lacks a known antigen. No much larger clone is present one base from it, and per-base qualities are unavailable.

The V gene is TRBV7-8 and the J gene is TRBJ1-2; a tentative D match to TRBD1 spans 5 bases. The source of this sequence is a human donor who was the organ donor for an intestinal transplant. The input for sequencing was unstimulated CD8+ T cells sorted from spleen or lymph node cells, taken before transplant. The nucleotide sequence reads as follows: TGTGCCAGCAGCTTAGGAGAGGGGCAGGATAAACATGGCTACACCTTC. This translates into CASSLGEGQDKHGYTF.